This entry is about one TCR beta chain. With 2 bases clipped from V and 2 bases from J, the junction kept 10 bases outside the gene matches. Germline V gene data show CDR1 as KGHSH and CDR2 as LQKENI. This CDR3 contains 17 residues. The data belong to a study of shared clonotypes between healthy human individuals. TCRdb keeps only in-frame clones here, not all; method: immunoSEQ multiplex PCR. The top ten clones hold approximately 53% of a sample with 80,000 to 100,000 clones, around 68% of them seen once. Specimen: memory CD8+ T cells sorted from blood. Subset defined: CD45RO+ cells pooled with CCR7-negative TemRA cells. This chain uses TRBV18 with TRBJ2-7; TRBD2 matches 9 bases. The TCR originated in a man aged 25 to 40 in good health. CDR3 in amino acids: CASSPGLAGGWPYEQYF. The CDR3 DNA reads as TGTGCCAGCTCACCAGGCTTGGCGGGAGGGTGGCCCTACGAGCAGTACTTC.